The 29 T cell receptor beta chains below come from one sample, sequenced in a study of metastatic and nonmetastatic thyroid tumors. MiXCR reprocessed the PCR reads for TCRdb. The data contain under 25,000 clones, 20% of them singletons. All patients reached thyroid surgery having received no treatment beforehand. The source material was blood. Receptor source: a female donor with papillary thyroid cancer or a benign thyroid nodule (not recorded which). Some clones in this sample may be carry-over from other donors' samples.

By share, this clone ranks as medium-sized. The chain employs TRBV12-3 or TRBV12-4 and TRBJ1-2, with D possibly matching TRBD1 (5 bases). Trimming took 5 bases from V and 5 from J, leaving 21 bases between them. There are 16 residues in the CDR3. The CDR3 is CASSPGTIREVYGYTF. Written as DNA, the CDR3 is TGTGCCAGCAGTCCCGGGACGATTAGGGAGGTATATGGCTACACCTTC.

This clone was recorded at least ten times. The gene calls are TRBV12-3 or TRBV12-4 and TRBJ2-6, with D hard to call. The length of the CDR3 is 14 residues. Between the trimmed V and J ends, which lost 1 base and 2 bases, there was a span of 3 bases. The CDR3 DNA reads as TGTGCCAGCAGTTTAGGGGCTGGGGCCAACGTCCTGACTTTC. Translation gives CASSLGAGANVLTF.

This clone was observed at least ten times. The DNA of the CDR3 is TGTGCCAGCAGCCAAAACCTCGGGACAGGGGGTACTGAAGCTTTCTTT. Residues: CASSQNLGTGGTEAFF. The chain recombines TRBV3-1 with TRBJ1-1; TRBD1 aligns across 11 bases. After removal of 2 bases from V and 5 bases from J, the junction contained 7 bases not matched to a gene. The length of the CDR3 is 16 residues. Germline V gene sequence: CDR1 LGHDT, CDR2 YNNKEL (reference sequence).

This clone is medium-sized by share. The chain carries TRBV27 and TRBJ2-7; 8 bases map to TRBD1. V trimming: 6 bases; J trimming: 4 bases; junction bases outside the gene matches: 8. CDR1 and CDR2 from the germline V gene are MNHEY and SMNVEV (reference sequence). The CDR3 covers 14 residues. The CDR3 region has the DNA TGTGCCAGCAGAACCACCAGACAGGGGTACGAGCAGTACTTC. Amino acids: CASRTTRQGYEQYF.

This clone is medium-sized. The chain joins TRBV27 to TRBJ2-1; maybe TRBD1 (6 bases). The germline CDR1 and CDR2 sequences are MNHEY and SMNVEV (reference sequence). This CDR3 has 13 residues. V shed 4 bases and J shed 7 bases, with 11 bases lying between them. In nucleotides, the CDR3 is TGTGCCAGCAGTTCCTACAGGGTTAATGAGCAGTTCTTC. Encoded protein: CASSSYRVNEQFF.

This clone was found many times. This chain links TRBV9 with TRBJ2-1; D is possibly TRBD2 (6 bases). Per germline, CDR1 SGDLS and CDR2 YYNGEE. Trimming cost V 0 bases and J 10 bases, with 8 bases left between them. The CDR3 spans 12 residues. CDR3 amino acids: CASSVAEGEQFF. The CDR3 nucleotides read TGTGCCAGCAGCGTAGCGGAGGGAGAGCAGTTCTTC.

This clone was detected many times. V usage is TRBV7-6 and J usage is TRBJ1-2; the D is unclear. This CDR3 has 13 amino acids. The V end was cut by 1 base, the J end by 2 bases, with 5 bases between. Germline assignment: CDR1 SGHVS and CDR2 FNYEAQ. CDR3 nucleotides: TGTGCCAGCAGCTTAGAAGAAAACTATGGCTACACCTTC. Translation gives CASSLEENYGYTF.

Ten or more counts support this clone. The V gene is TRBV10-3, the J gene TRBJ1-3; the match to TRBD1 covers 9 bases. Trimming at V came to 2 bases and at J to 3 bases, leaving 11 bases not matched to a gene. Germline values: CDR1 ENHRY, CDR2 SYGVKD. This CDR3 has 18 amino acids. The CDR3 is CAISETIERTGVGNTIYF. CDR3 sequence (DNA): TGTGCCATCAGTGAGACCATAGAACGGACAGGGGTTGGAAACACCATATATTTT.

This sequence joins TRBV3-1 and TRBJ2-7, with no clear D. V was clipped by 3 bases and J by 0 bases, with 12 bases between them. CDR1 and CDR2 from the germline V gene are LGHDT and YNNKEL (reference sequence). The CDR3 has 15 amino acids. This CDR3 reads CASSHQRTGSYEQYF. Written as DNA, the CDR3 is TGTGCCAGCAGCCACCAACGGACGGGCTCCTACGAGCAGTACTTC.

There are many counts of this clone. The rearrangement links TRBV29-1 to TRBJ1-1; TRBD1 matches at 8 bases. CDR3 length: 15 residues. CDR1 is SQVTM, CDR2 ANQGSEA, per germline. V gave up 6 bases and J gave up 2 bases; unmatched junction bases: 11. The CDR3 DNA follows: TGCAGCGTGAGCACCCCGGACAGGGATAACACTGAAGCTTTCTTT. Protein: CSVSTPDRDNTEAFF.

This clone was picked up many times. The J gene is TRBJ2-5, the V gene TRBV20-1, with TRBD2 as a possible D gene (7 bases). The CDR3 runs 14 residues. The germline V gene has CDR1 DFQATT and CDR2 SNEGSKA (reference sequence). V was clipped by 3 bases and J by 5 bases, with 16 bases between them. CDR3 sequence: CSARRGGEVETQYF. Here the CDR3 DNA reads TGCAGTGCTAGGAGGGGGGGAGAGGTGGAGACCCAGTACTTC.

This clone has ten or more counts. This chain links TRBV5-1 with TRBJ1-1; no clear D gene. In germline, CDR1 is SGHRS, CDR2 YFSETQ. The length of the CDR3 is 16 residues. Trimming took 1 base from V and 5 from J, leaving 18 bases between them. CDR3 protein: CASSLFGGLGGTEAFF. The CDR3 DNA reads as TGCGCCAGCAGCTTGTTCGGTGGATTGGGAGGGACTGAAGCTTTCTTT.

This clone was detected many times. The chain uses TRBV18 and TRBJ1-2, with TRBD1 as a possible D gene (6 bases). The CDR3 loop spans 13 amino acids. Germline V lookup: CDR1 KGHSH, CDR2 LQKENI. V was clipped by 6 bases and J by 5 bases, with 13 bases between them. CDR3 in amino acids: CASSEDSQYGYTF. CDR3 DNA: TGTGCCAGCTCCGAGGACAGCCAATATGGCTACACCTTC.

The table lists this clone with many counts. The rearrangement uses TRBV11-2 and TRBJ1-2; 9 bases match TRBD1. The CDR3 runs 14 residues. Germline CDR1 SGHAT, CDR2 FQNNGV. Unmatched junction bases numbered 5, after V lost 5 bases and J lost 4 bases. Written as DNA, the CDR3 is TGTGCCAGCAGCGGGACAGGGAGAACCTATGGCTACACCTTC. Translation gives CASSGTGRTYGYTF.

This clone was counted ten times or more. The rearrangement links TRBV20-1 to TRBJ2-7; 12 nucleotides agree with TRBD2. V lost 5 bases and J lost 4; bases outside the gene matches: 9. CDR3 length: 15 residues. The germline CDR1 and CDR2 sequences are DFQATT and SNEGSKA (reference sequence). For the CDR3, the DNA is TGCAGTGCTCCGACGACTAGCGGGAGTGCGTACGAGCAGTACTTC. Residues: CSAPTTSGSAYEQYF.

Here the CDR3 reads CASSDDREYNSPLHF. As DNA, the CDR3 is TGTGCCAGCAGTGACGACAGGGAGTATAATTCACCCCTCCACTTT. The chain is built from TRBV2 and TRBJ1-6; 7 bases are a match to TRBD1. Germline-derived CDR1 and CDR2 are SNHLY and FYNNEI. There are 15 residues in the CDR3. Unmatched junction bases numbered 3, after V lost 3 bases and J lost 4 bases. The full variable domain, with the rest looked up from reference TRBV2 and TRBJ1-6, is EPEVTQTPSHQVTQMGQEVILRCVPISNHLYFYWYRQILGQKVEFLVSFYNNEISEKSEIFDDQFSVERPDGSNFTLKIRSTKLEDSAMYFCASSDDREYNSPLHFGNGTRLTVT.

This clone was counted many times. The rearrangement uses TRBV5-1 and TRBJ1-2; 7 positions match TRBD1. Germline values: CDR1 SGHRS, CDR2 YFSETQ. V gave up 0 bases and J gave up 0 bases; unmatched junction bases: 5. CDR3 size: 16 residues. The CDR3 sequence: CASSLGPGGANYGYTF. The CDR3 nucleotides are TGCGCCAGCAGCTTGGGCCCAGGGGGGGCTAACTATGGCTACACCTTC.

This clone has at least ten counts. The chain employs TRBV20-1 and TRBJ1-2, with a tentative D call TRBD1 (5 bases). The CDR3 runs to 16 residues. V was clipped by 1 base and J by 6 bases, with 21 bases between them. CDR1 is DFQATT and CDR2 is SNEGSKA in the germline V gene (reference sequence). The CDR3 DNA is TGCAGTGCTAGAGGCACCCAGGGTGGGGGGAAGGATGGCTACACCTTC. Its protein is CSARGTQGGGKDGYTF.

This clone occurred many times. The V gene is TRBV3-1, the J gene TRBJ1-1; D remains unclear. The germline V gene has CDR1 LGHDT and CDR2 YNNKEL (reference sequence). The CDR3 has 13 amino acids. Deletions cut 0 bases from V and 2 bases from J, with 4 bases between. CDR3 amino acids: CASSQDHNTEAFF. In DNA form, the CDR3 reads TGTGCCAGCAGCCAAGACCATAACACTGAAGCTTTCTTT. The whole variable domain, filled in from reference TRBV3-1 and TRBJ1-1, reads DTAVSQTPKYLVTQMGNDKSIKCEQNLGHDTMYWYKQDSKKFLKIMFSYNNKELIINETVPNRFSPKSPDKAHLNLHINSLELGDSAVYFCASSQDHNTEAFFGQGTRLTVV.

This clone was detected ten times or more. The same CDR3 is also encoded by other DNA sequences in this sample. This chain uses TRBV20-1 with TRBJ2-7; D is uncertain. The length of the CDR3 is 11 residues. Germline values: CDR1 DFQATT, CDR2 SNEGSKA (reference sequence). Trimming left V 2 bases short and J 2 bases short, with 4 bases between. The CDR3 loop reads CSARTTYEQYF. For the CDR3, the DNA is TGCAGTGCTAGAACAACCTACGAGCAGTACTTC.

This clone has ten or more counts. The chain has TRBV6-4 and TRBJ1-5, with unresolved D. V was cut by 2 bases and J by 11 bases, with 13 bases left in between. The CDR3 consists of 13 residues. Germline-derived CDR1 and CDR2 are MRHNA and SNTAGT. The DNA for the CDR3 is TGTGCCAGCAGTGACGGCAGCCAAGGTTCCCAGCATTTT. Translation: CASSDGSQGSQHF.

Of note for this clone: The junction and the germline gene differ at one end; a read error may be behind it. This sequence joins TRBV11-2 and TRBJ1-2; weak D call: TRBD1 (6 bases). This CDR3 has 16 residues. Per the germline V gene, CDR1 is SGHAT and CDR2 is FQNNGV. CDR3 in amino acids: CASSSHRGGAMYGYTF. CDR3 in DNA: TGTGCCAGCAGCTCTCATCGGGGGGGCGCGATGTATGGATACACCTTC.

Points on this clone: One end of the junction varies from germline; a read error may be responsible. DNA of the CDR3: TGCAGTGCTACCGCTGGGGGGCGCGGACAGCCCCATCATTTT. This translates into CSATAGGRGQPHHF. The V gene is TRBV20-1, the J gene TRBJ1-5, with D maybe TRBD1 (6 bases). Germline CDR1 is DFQATT and CDR2 is SNEGSKA (reference sequence). CDR3 length equals 14 residues.

The chain has TRBV11-2 and TRBJ2-7; D is perhaps TRBD2 (5 bases). The ends were cut back, 5 bases at V and 3 bases at J, with 23 bases in the middle. The germline CDR1 and CDR2 sequences are SGHAT and FQNNGV. This CDR3 spans 17 amino acids. The CDR3 sequence: CASSPILRLRGFYEQYF. The DNA for the CDR3 is TGTGCCAGCAGCCCCATTCTGAGGCTACGGGGTTTCTACGAGCAGTACTTC.

This clone was recorded many times. This chain's CDR3 is CSAGTSGTTDTQYF. In nucleotides, the CDR3 is TGCAGTGCTGGGACTAGCGGGACCACAGATACGCAGTATTTT. This rearrangement joins TRBV20-1 to TRBJ2-3; 13 bases fit TRBD2. The CDR3 runs to 14 residues. Germline V gives CDR1 DFQATT, CDR2 SNEGSKA (reference sequence). The junction had 1 base not matched to a gene; V was cut back by 5 bases and J by 2 bases.

This clone has a count of ten or more. The chain links TRBV7-6 to TRBJ2-7; 7 nucleotides align to TRBD2. The trim removed 4 bases at V and 3 bases at J, leaving 9 bases unmatched. CDR1 SGHVS and CDR2 FNYEAQ come from the germline V gene. CDR3 size: 15 residues. The CDR3 spells CASSSVGGGVYEQYF. The CDR3 nucleotides read TGTGCCAGCAGCTCAGTCGGGGGAGGGGTCTACGAGCAGTACTTC.

There are many counts of this clone. This chain links TRBV10-3 with TRBJ2-1, with D unclear. The CDR3 runs 12 residues. CDR1 is ENHRY and CDR2 is SYGVKD in the germline V gene. Trimming shortened V by 0 bases and J by 10 bases, and 7 bases separated the two germline ends. The CDR3 spells CAISESSREQFF. CDR3 nucleotides: TGTGCCATCAGTGAGTCGTCGCGGGAGCAGTTCTTC.

This clone was counted ten times or more. This rearrangement joins TRBV28 to TRBJ2-5; 11 bases agree with TRBD2. V shed 6 bases, J shed 5 bases, and the junction held 8 bases outside the gene matches. The CDR3 loop spans 15 amino acids. Per germline, CDR1 MDHEN and CDR2 SYDVKM. The CDR3 reads CASSSLSGRAETQYF. In nucleotides, the CDR3 is TGTGCCAGCAGCTCCCTTAGCGGGAGGGCGGAGACCCAGTACTTC.

The table lists this clone with many counts. The chain combines TRBV2 with TRBJ1-2, with unresolved D. The CDR3 is 13 residues long. The ends were cut back, 3 bases at V and 5 bases at J, with 10 bases in the middle. Germline lookup yields CDR1 SNHLY and CDR2 FYNNEI. For the CDR3, the DNA is TGTGCCAGCAGTGATGAGACGCTATATGGCTACACCTTC. Protein: CASSDETLYGYTF.